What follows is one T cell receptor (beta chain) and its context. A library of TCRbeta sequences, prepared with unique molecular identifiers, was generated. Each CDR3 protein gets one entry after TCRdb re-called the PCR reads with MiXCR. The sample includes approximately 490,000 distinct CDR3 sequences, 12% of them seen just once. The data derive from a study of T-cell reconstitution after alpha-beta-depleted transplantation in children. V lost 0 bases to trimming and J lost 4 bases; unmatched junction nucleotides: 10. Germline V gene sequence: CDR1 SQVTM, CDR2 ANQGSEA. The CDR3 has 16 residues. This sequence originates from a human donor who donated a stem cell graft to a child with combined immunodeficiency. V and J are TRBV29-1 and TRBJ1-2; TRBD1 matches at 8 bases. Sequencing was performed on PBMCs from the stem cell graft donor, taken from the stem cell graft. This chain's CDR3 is CSVEESRTGRLYGYTF. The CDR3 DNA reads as TGCAGCGTTGAAGAAAGCAGGACAGGGCGACTCTATGGCTACACCTTC.